This is a list of T cell receptor beta chains from one sample in a study of T cells expressing NK-cell markers. TCRdb re-called the 5' RACE reads; every CDR3 protein appears as one record, without DNA. The sample spans 300,000 or so distinct CDR3 sequences; the ten largest clones claim 4.2%. Sequences were obtained from blood T cells: a sorted CD56 or NKG2C T cell subset, CD4+ or CD8+ T cells, or bulk PBMC T cells (not recorded which). The source is a woman between 18 and 70 years old in good health. The CDR3 runs from the conserved cysteine through the conserved F or W.

V	J	CDR3
TRBV6-5	TRBJ1-5	CASSYSIPGQNQPQHF
TRBV19	TRBJ2-3	CASSIRETGRTDTQYF
TRBV12-3/TRBV12-4	TRBJ2-5	CASSLSLAGLTETQYF
TRBV29-1	TRBJ2-5	CSVANSRETQYF
TRBV12-3/TRBV12-4	TRBJ2-2	CASSWGGSSTGELFF
TRBV6-2/TRBV6-3	TRBJ2-7	CASSPRTSGSSYEQYF
TRBV3-1	TRBJ2-3	CASSQDWGGTDTQYF
TRBV5-1	TRBJ2-1	CASSPAGGGGRGVSYNEQFF
TRBV4-2	TRBJ2-2	CASSQGGGARNTGELFF
TRBV4-1	TRBJ2-5	CASSQEGGAGETQYF
TRBV29-1	TRBJ2-4	CSVLTGLAKNIQYF
TRBV12-3/TRBV12-4	TRBJ1-5	CASSLDPQPQHF
TRBV30	TRBJ2-3	CAWSVREGATDTQYF
TRBV12-3/TRBV12-4	TRBJ2-1	CASIGGRSYNEQFF
TRBV12-3/TRBV12-4	TRBJ2-5	CASTPLGLETQYF
TRBV4-3	TRBJ2-1	CASSQGTSGREEQFF
TRBV5-1	TRBJ2-7	CASSLTGAGGSYEQYF
TRBV12-3/TRBV12-4	TRBJ1-3	CASIQDSFLSGNTIYF
TRBV7-2	TRBJ2-1	CASSPTSGSGYEQFF
TRBV6-5	TRBJ2-5	CASRYRGQETQYF
TRBV3-1	TRBJ2-3	CASSQGERGLGNTQYF
TRBV6-1	TRBJ1-4	CASSPNRGGSATNEKLFF
TRBV7-6	TRBJ2-1	CASSKREGGLAGEVRYNEQFF
TRBV4-1	TRBJ2-1	CASSQDGTSYNEQFF
TRBV7-3	TRBJ2-5	CASSPGPRETQYF
TRBV29-1	TRBJ2-5	CSAGRIGETQYF
TRBV12-3/TRBV12-4	TRBJ1-2	CASSDDSLGNYGYTF
TRBV5-1	TRBJ1-5	CASTRPGQPQHF